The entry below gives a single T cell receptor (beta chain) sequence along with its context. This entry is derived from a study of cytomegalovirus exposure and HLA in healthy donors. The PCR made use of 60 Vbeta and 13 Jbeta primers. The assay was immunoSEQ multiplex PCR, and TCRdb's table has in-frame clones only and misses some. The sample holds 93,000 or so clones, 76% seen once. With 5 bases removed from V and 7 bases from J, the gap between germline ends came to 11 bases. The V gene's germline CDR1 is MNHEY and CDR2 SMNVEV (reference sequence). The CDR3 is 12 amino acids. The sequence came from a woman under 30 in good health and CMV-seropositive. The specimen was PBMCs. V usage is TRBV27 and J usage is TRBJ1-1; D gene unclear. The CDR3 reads CASSEVLGEAFF. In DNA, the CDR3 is TGTGCCAGCAGTGAGGTTCTTGGTGAAGCTTTCTTT.